This T cell receptor beta chain was documented in a study of preoperative IRX-2 immunotherapy in early breast cancer. As for treatment: preoperative locoregional IRX-2 cytokine immunotherapy. The method was immunoSEQ multiplex PCR; TCRdb's version includes in-frame clones alone and lacks a portion of them. The sample records more than 2,500 clones, approximately 76% being singletons. Between the trimmed V and J ends, which lost 3 bases and 0 bases, there was a span of 12 bases. Germline V gene sequence: CDR1 KGHSH, CDR2 LQKENI. The CDR3 has 16 residues. The chain is built from TRBV18 and TRBJ2-4; possibly TRBD1 for D (6 bases). Sequenced material: tumor tissue, taken before IRX-2 immunotherapy. The source of this sequence is a human donor with breast cancer. The CDR3 DNA reads as TGTGCCAGCTCACCCCGGGACAAGGGAGCCAAAAACATTCAGTACTTC. It encodes CASSPRDKGAKNIQYF.